This TCR beta chain was recovered during a study of T cells and Merkel cell carcinoma outcomes. Overall study findings and caveats: In Merkel cell carcinoma, repertoire and T-cell density reportedly predicted outcomes.

A note on this clone: Its matching antigen is unknown.

V shed 3 bases and J 4 bases; nucleotides not matched to a gene: 11. Germline V lookup: CDR1 LNHDA, CDR2 SQIVND (reference sequence). CDR3 size: 16 residues. TCRdb's copy holds only in-frame clones and misses some; the assay was immunoSEQ multiplex PCR. The sample comprises 15,000 to 17,000 clones, 81% of which are singletons, and 7.5% to 10% rests with the top ten. The source is a human donor with Merkel cell carcinoma. The chain recombines TRBV19 with TRBJ2-7; 8 nucleotides agree with TRBD1. Sequencing was performed on tumor tissue from Merkel cell carcinoma. CDR3 amino acids: CASSMSPDRALYEQYF. CDR3 DNA: TGTGCCAGTAGTATGTCCCCGGACAGGGCACTGTACGAGCAGTACTTC.